The 23 T cell receptor beta chains in this list originate from one sample, sequenced in a study. Each CDR3 protein gets one entry after TCRdb re-called the 5' RACE reads with MiXCR. The data contain about 12,000 distinct CDR3 sequences, about 25% of them singletons. Material for sequencing was naive CD4+ T cells sorted from blood. Subset defined: naive CD4+ T cells, CD4+CD45RA+CD25-. The source of these receptors is a female donor with breast cancer.

A word on this clonotype: This CDR3 fails to terminate in the conserved phenylalanine or tryptophan, so it likely reflects a read error. The chain carries TRBV14 and TRBJ1-1; D not certain. CDR1 and CDR2 from the germline V gene are SGHDN and FVKESK. The ends were cut back, 2 bases at V and 0 bases at J, with 7 bases in the middle. This CDR3 has 14 amino acids. The CDR3 nucleotides are TGTGCCAGCAGCCAACCGGGGATGAACACTGAAGCTTTCTTG. Protein product: CASSQPGMNTEAFL.

This clonotype showed up just a few times. This sequence joins TRBV11-2 and TRBJ2-3, with D uncertain. With 0 bases removed from V and 1 base from J, the gap between germline ends came to 17 bases. This CDR3 is 18 amino acids long. Germline loops: CDR1 SGHAT, CDR2 FQNNGV. The DNA of the CDR3 is TGTGCCAGCAGCTTAGAGTTGTACAGTAACTACCGCACAGATACGCAGTATTTT. Its translation is CASSLELYSNYRTDTQYF.

This clonotype showed up many times. The rearrangement links TRBV20-1 to TRBJ1-5; D is uncertain. Trimming removed 3 bases at V and 0 bases at J, with 9 bases between. CDR1 is DFQATT and CDR2 is SNEGSKA in the germline V gene (reference sequence). This CDR3 spans 14 amino acids. CDR3 DNA: TGCAGTGCTAGGTCCAGTTATAGCAATCAGCCCCAGCATTTT. It translates to CSARSSYSNQPQHF.

This clonotype has at least ten counts. This chain links TRBV20-1 with TRBJ2-7; no firm D call. CDR3 length: 12 amino acids. CDR1 is DFQATT and CDR2 is SNEGSKA in the germline V gene (reference sequence). V was shortened by 3 bases and J by 6 bases, with 12 bases between the two germline ends. The CDR3 bases are TGCAGTGCTAGTCCGAACAGAGGCGAGCAGTACTTC. Translation gives CSASPNRGEQYF.

This clonotype rates as medium-sized. V and J are TRBV12-3 or TRBV12-4 and TRBJ2-1; TRBD2 matches at 8 bases. V trimming: 5 bases; J trimming: 9 bases; junction bases outside the gene matches: 6. This CDR3 is built from 13 residues. CDR3 bases: TGTGCCAGCAGTGGGACTAGTCTCAGTGAGCAGTTCTTC. Amino acid sequence: CASSGTSLSEQFF.

At least ten counts were recorded for this clonotype. The V call is TRBV20-1, the J call TRBJ2-1; 7 bases match TRBD2. J gave up 15 bases and V 0 bases, and 8 bases lay outside the gene matches. Germline CDR1 is DFQATT and CDR2 is SNEGSKA (reference sequence). This CDR3 region has 12 residues. The CDR3 region is CSARDRLAVRFF. The CDR3 nucleotides read TGCAGTGCTAGAGATCGGCTAGCGGTAAGGTTCTTC.

This clonotype is labeled as large. This sequence joins TRBV5-1 and TRBJ2-7, with D perhaps matching TRBD1 or TRBD2 (5 bases each). Trimming cost V 0 bases and J 0 bases, with 10 bases left between them. Germline CDR1 and CDR2: SGHRS and YFSETQ. There are 15 residues in the CDR3. This CDR3 is CASSLVPGASYEQYF. The CDR3 DNA follows: TGCGCCAGCAGCTTGGTCCCCGGGGCCTCCTACGAGCAGTACTTC. Full variable domain (outside the CDR3, taken from reference TRBV5-1 and TRBJ2-7): KAGVTQTPRYLIKTRGQQVTLSCSPISGHRSVSWYQQTPGQGLQFLFEYFSETQRNKGNFPGRFSGRQFSNSRSEMNVSTLELGDSALYLCASSLVPGASYEQYFGPGTRLTVT.

With regard to this clonotype: This may arise from a read error, as a much more abundant clone is one base away. The J gene is TRBJ1-2, the V gene TRBV20-1, with D possibly being TRBD1 (5 bases). Germline V CDR1 and CDR2: DFQATT, SNEGSKA (reference sequence). CDR3 length: 14 residues. This CDR3 reads CSARKPGRNYGCTF. Here the CDR3 DNA reads TGCAGTGCTAGAAAACCGGGACGGAACTATGGCTGCACCTTC.

About this clonotype: The junction departs from the called germline gene at one end, perhaps through a read error. This rearrangement joins TRBV6-5 to TRBJ1-3, with 9 positions matching TRBD1. Germline V lookup: CDR1 MNHEY, CDR2 SVGAGI. The CDR3 runs to 15 residues. The CDR3 region has the DNA TGTGCCAGCAAAACAGGGGGCGGTCGTGGAAACACCATATATTTC. It yields the protein CASKTGGGRGNTIYF.

This clonotype was seen ten or more times. J is TRBJ2-2 and V is TRBV5-1, with unresolved D. This CDR3 has 14 residues. The germline V gene has CDR1 SGHRS and CDR2 YFSETQ. Trimming took off 4 bases at V and 0 bases at J, with 7 bases between the two ends. In DNA, the CDR3 is TGCGCCAGCAGCCCGCTCCCGAACACCGGGGAGCTGTTTTTT. The encoded protein is CASSPLPNTGELFF.

There are many counts of this clonotype. The chain uses TRBV29-1 and TRBJ2-1; D may be TRBD1 or TRBD2 (5 bases each). The CDR3 extends over 16 amino acids. The germline V gene encodes CDR1 SQVTM and CDR2 ANQGSEA. V dropped 1 base and J dropped 1 base, with 14 bases sitting between them. The CDR3, as DNA: TGCAGCGTTGAAGGTACCATGGGGGTATCCTACAATGAGCAGTTCTTC. It is translated as CSVEGTMGVSYNEQFF.

This clonotype was recorded a few times. This chain links TRBV24-1 with TRBJ2-5, with D hard to call. CDR3 length: 15 residues. CDR1 KGHDR and CDR2 SFDVKD come from the germline V gene. V shed 4 bases and J shed 2 bases, with 13 bases lying between them. CDR3 DNA: TGTGCCACCAGTGACCCCGCCGGACGACAAGAGACCCAGTACTTC. Protein sequence: CATSDPAGRQETQYF.

This clonotype qualifies as medium-sized. The chain couples TRBV5-1 to TRBJ2-5; 8 bases agree with TRBD2. V lost 1 base, J lost 5 bases, and 7 bases stayed unmatched. This CDR3 has 15 amino acids. Germline V gene lookup returns CDR1 SGHRS and CDR2 YFSETQ. The CDR3 loop reads CASSLSLAGRETQYF. The CDR3 bases are TGCGCCAGCAGCTTGTCCCTAGCGGGCAGGGAGACCCAGTACTTC.

Of note for this clonotype: A much larger clone sits a single nucleotide away, making a read error possible. The DNA for the CDR3 is TGCAGCGCCAGGACACCCGACACTGAAGCTTTCTTT. Translation: CSARTPDTEAFF. This chain joins TRBV29-1 and TRBJ1-1; weak D call: TRBD1 (5 bases). With 7 bases removed from V and 3 bases from J, the gap between germline ends came to 12 bases. The CDR3 consists of 12 residues. CDR1 is SQVTM, CDR2 ANQGSEA, per germline.

J is TRBJ1-5 and V is TRBV2; 7 nucleotides agree with TRBD1. CDR1 is SNHLY, CDR2 FYNNEI, per germline. V lost 7 bases, J lost 5 bases, and 11 bases stayed unmatched. CDR3 length: 15 residues. The CDR3 sequence: CASKETGTVDQPQHF. The DNA for the CDR3 is TGTGCCAGCAAAGAAACCGGGACAGTAGATCAGCCCCAGCATTTT.

This clonotype was counted many times. This sequence joins TRBV5-1 and TRBJ1-2; 8 nucleotides match TRBD1. CDR3 length: 14 amino acids. Trimming removed 4 bases from V and 4 bases from J; junction bases left unmatched: 6. The germline V gene encodes CDR1 SGHRS and CDR2 YFSETQ. CDR3 sequence reads: CASSPGQGLYGYTF. In nucleotides, the CDR3 is TGCGCCAGCAGCCCAGGACAGGGACTCTATGGCTACACCTTC.

This clonotype came up a few times. A much larger clone lies one base from this, so it may be a read error. The chain links TRBV9 to TRBJ1-2; D remains ambiguous. Germline values: CDR1 SGDLS, CDR2 YYNGEE. The CDR3 has 14 residues. Here the CDR3 reads CASSVGARNYGYTF. In DNA, the CDR3 is TGTGCCAGCAGCGTAGGGGCCAGAAACTACGGCTACACCTTC.

This clonotype is medium-sized. The V gene is TRBV20-1, the J gene TRBJ1-2; D is ambiguous. Germline assignment: CDR1 DFQATT and CDR2 SNEGSKA (reference sequence). Trimming pared 1 base from V and 1 base from J, leaving 4 bases between. The CDR3 runs 12 residues. In DNA, the CDR3 is TGCAGTGCTAGAGTCGGTAACTATGGCTACACCTTC. Its translation: CSARVGNYGYTF.

On this clonotype itself: With a much larger clone just one base away, this may be a read error. CDR3 DNA: TGTGCCAGCAGTCTCAGACAGCCCCAGCATTTT. It is translated as CASSLRQPQHF. The chain is built from TRBV28 and TRBJ1-5; D gene uncertain. The CDR3 extends over 11 amino acids. V lost 5 bases and J lost 7, with 6 bases in between. The germline V gene encodes CDR1 MDHEN and CDR2 SYDVKM.

This clonotype was seen at least ten times. The chain couples TRBV20-1 to TRBJ2-1, with D hard to call. The V and J ends lost 3 bases and 7 bases respectively, with 7 bases between them. There are 11 residues in the CDR3. The germline CDR1 and CDR2 sequences are DFQATT and SNEGSKA (reference sequence). CDR3 bases: TGCAGTGCTAGTAGGCTAAATGAGCAGTTCTTC. Protein sequence: CSASRLNEQFF.

This clonotype rates as medium-sized (0.01 to 0.1%). The chain employs TRBV6-1 and TRBJ1-5, with TRBD1 as a possible D gene (6 bases). The CDR3 spans 14 residues. CDR1 MNHNS and CDR2 SASEGT come from the germline V gene. Trimming took off 2 bases at V and 3 bases at J, with 8 bases between the two ends. CDR3 protein: CASSETGLNQPQHF. DNA for the CDR3: TGTGCCAGCAGTGAAACAGGGCTCAATCAGCCCCAGCATTTT.

This clonotype showed up many times. V is TRBV6-5 and J is TRBJ1-2; D call uncertain. Germline V gives CDR1 MNHEY, CDR2 SVGAGI. CDR3 length: 14 amino acids. Trimming removed 7 bases from V and 2 bases from J, with 14 bases in between. The CDR3 DNA reads TGTGCCAGCAAGGGCGCACAACCCAACTATGGCTACACCTTC. It translates to CASKGAQPNYGYTF.

This clonotype was counted many times. The rearrangement joins TRBV29-1 to TRBJ2-1; the match to TRBD2 covers 10 bases. This CDR3 is 15 amino acids long. Trimming cost V 6 bases and J 6 bases; bases outside gene matches: 11. From germline, CDR1 is SQVTM and CDR2 ANQGSEA. The CDR3 spells CSVAQREGPVNEQFF. CDR3 nucleotide sequence: TGCAGCGTCGCTCAGCGGGAGGGCCCTGTCAATGAGCAGTTCTTC.